What follows are 16 T cell receptor beta chains derived from one specimen sequenced in a study of T-cell reconstitution after alpha-beta-depleted transplantation in children. Molecular barcoding with unique molecular identifiers was used for the TCRbeta library. From the PCR reads, TCRdb called clonotypes with MiXCR, one entry per CDR3 protein. This sample has 250,000 to 400,000 distinct CDR3 sequences; around 25% occur once, and the top ten carry 11%. The material sequenced was PBMCs, mostly from graft donor cells, taken 180 days after TCRalphabeta/CD19-depleted stem cell transplant. The receptors originated from a male patient between 5 and 17 years old who had a stem cell transplant for acute lymphoblastic leukemia, so the T cells may come from the graft donor.

The chain recombines TRBV28 with TRBJ2-7; 10 bases are a match to TRBD1. The CDR3 is 16 residues long. Trimming removed 3 bases from V and 1 base from J; junction bases left unmatched: 6. CDR1 is MDHEN, CDR2 SYDVKM, per germline. The CDR3 coding sequence is TGTGCCAGCAGTTTCTCCGACAGGGGGCGTTCCTACGAGCAGTACTTC. This gives the protein CASSFSDRGRSYEQYF.

The table lists this clonotype with a few counts. The V gene is TRBV3-1, the J gene TRBJ2-1, with TRBD2 identical over 8 bases. V shed 1 base and J 0 bases; nucleotides not matched to a gene: 8. The CDR3 is made up of 18 amino acids. Germline V gene lookup returns CDR1 LGHDT and CDR2 YNNKEL (reference sequence). The CDR3 coding sequence is TGTGCCAGCAGCCAAGCCCAGCGGGGGAGAGGCTCCTACAATGAGCAGTTCTTC. Translated, it gives CASSQAQRGRGSYNEQFF.

The chain couples TRBV10-3 to TRBJ1-2, with TRBD1 as a possible D gene (6 bases). Germline values: CDR1 ENHRY, CDR2 SYGVKD. This CDR3 spans 13 amino acids. The V end lost 10 bases, the J end lost 1 base, and 13 bases lay between the germline ends. DNA of the CDR3: TGTGCCACCTGGGACACTTATAACTATGGCTACACCTTC. Translated: CATWDTYNYGYTF.

V and J are TRBV20-1 and TRBJ1-1, with no clear D. Germline V gene sequence: CDR1 DFQATT, CDR2 SNEGSKA (reference sequence). V was clipped by 0 bases and J by 0 bases, with 8 bases between them. This CDR3 comprises 14 residues. The chain's CDR3 is CSARDQLMNTEAFF. In DNA, the CDR3 is TGCAGTGCTAGAGATCAGCTCATGAACACTGAAGCTTTCTTT.

The rearrangement uses TRBV12-3 or TRBV12-4 and TRBJ2-7, with 15 positions matching TRBD2. V trimming: 6 bases; J trimming: 6 bases; junction bases outside the gene matches: 3. This CDR3 spans 14 amino acids. CDR3 sequence reads: CASSGLAGGGEQYF. The CDR3 region has the DNA TGTGCCAGCAGCGGACTAGCGGGAGGGGGCGAGCAGTACTTC.

This chain joins TRBV5-1 and TRBJ1-3, with 8 bases aligning to TRBD1. This CDR3 has 16 residues. J lost 5 bases, V lost 3 bases, and 10 bases had no gene match. Germline CDR1 is SGHRS and CDR2 is YFSETQ. CDR3 amino acids: CASSSATGQGRNTIYF. The CDR3 coding sequence is TGCGCCAGCAGCTCCGCCACCGGACAGGGAAGAAACACCATATATTTT.

This clonotype occurred a few times. The chain links TRBV9 to TRBJ2-7, with 7 bases identical to TRBD2. The germline gives CDR1 SGDLS, CDR2 YYNGEE. This CDR3 comprises 17 residues. Trimming removed 4 bases from V and 4 bases from J; junction bases left unmatched: 17. The CDR3 region is CASSPYPYLREGYEQYF. CDR3 in DNA: TGTGCCAGCAGCCCATACCCATATCTCAGGGAGGGATACGAGCAGTACTTC.

The chain uses TRBV4-2 and TRBJ2-7, with D perhaps matching TRBD1 (5 bases). The V and J ends lost 3 bases and 3 bases respectively, with 12 bases between them. CDR3 size: 14 residues. Germline CDR1 and CDR2: LGHNA and YNFKEQ. The CDR3 sequence: CASSQARGGYEQYF. Written as DNA, the CDR3 is TGTGCCAGCAGCCAGGCTAGGGGCGGCTACGAGCAGTACTTC.

The V and J genes are TRBV20-1 and TRBJ2-7, with 7 bases matching TRBD2. V gave up 0 bases and J gave up 9 bases; unmatched junction bases: 11. Germline CDR1 reads DFQATT; CDR2 reads SNEGSKA (reference sequence). CDR3 length equals 14 residues. CDR3 residues: CSAREAGRRIWQYF. The CDR3 DNA reads as TGCAGTGCTAGAGAAGCGGGACGAAGGATTTGGCAGTACTTC.

This clonotype was counted many times. The chain links TRBV29-1 to TRBJ2-7; D perhaps matches TRBD1 (6 bases). The germline V gene encodes CDR1 SQVTM and CDR2 ANQGSEA. The CDR3 length is 15 residues. V dropped 0 bases and J dropped 3 bases, with 15 bases sitting between them. The CDR3 DNA reads TGCAGCGTTGAAGAGGCAGGGGACGCCGACTACGAGCAGTACTTC. Translating gives CSVEEAGDADYEQYF.

The chain has TRBV28 and TRBJ2-1; 9 bases are a match to TRBD2. The CDR3 covers 15 residues. The V gene's germline CDR1 is MDHEN and CDR2 SYDVKM. The junction had 5 bases not matched to a gene; V was cut back by 5 bases and J by 3 bases. The CDR3 spells CASSNRLADYNEQFF. The DNA of the CDR3 is TGTGCCAGCAGTAACCGACTAGCGGACTACAATGAGCAGTTCTTC. Complete variable domain (other parts from reference TRBV28 and TRBJ2-1): DVKVTQSSRYLVKRTGEKVFLECVQDMDHENMFWYRQDPGLGLRLIYFSYDVKMKEKGDIPEGYSVSREKKERFSLILESASTNQTSMYLCASSNRLADYNEQFFGPGTRLTVL.

The chain couples TRBV6-1 to TRBJ2-7; D not certain. This CDR3 region has 14 residues. CDR1 is MNHNS and CDR2 is SASEGT in the germline V gene. The ends were cut back, 6 bases at V and 3 bases at J, with 15 bases in the middle. CDR3 sequence: CASSRGPVNYEQYF. CDR3 DNA: TGTGCCAGCAGCCGCGGACCGGTAAACTACGAGCAGTACTTC.

The rearrangement links TRBV4-1 to TRBJ2-3; TRBD2 aligns across 11 bases. The CDR3 sequence is 17 residues long. Germline-derived CDR1 and CDR2 are MGHRA and YSYEKL. Unmatched junction bases numbered 10, after V lost 4 bases and J lost 4 bases. The CDR3 DNA reads TGCGCCAGCAGCCCGACGGTAGCGGGAGGGCCGTCAGATACGCAGTATTTT. It codes for CASSPTVAGGPSDTQYF.

The chain uses TRBV7-3 and TRBJ2-3; TRBD1 matches at 7 bases. This CDR3 region has 13 residues. Germline V CDR1 and CDR2: SGHTA, FQGTGA. The V gene end was trimmed by 5 bases and the J gene end by 8 bases; junction bases not matched to a gene: 7. The chain's CDR3 is CASSDRVEGTQYF. DNA for the CDR3: TGTGCCAGCAGCGACAGGGTTGAGGGTACGCAGTATTTT.

This clonotype was found a few times. The V gene is TRBV7-8, the J gene TRBJ2-1; 7 positions agree with TRBD2. Germline V gene lookup returns CDR1 SGHVS and CDR2 FQNEAQ. V dropped 6 bases and J dropped 6; count of bases not matched to a gene: 11. The CDR3 sequence is 15 residues long. The CDR3 sequence is CASSSISGPSNEQFF. The CDR3 nucleotides read TGTGCCAGCAGTTCCATTAGCGGGCCCTCCAATGAGCAGTTCTTC.

The chain carries TRBV11-2 and TRBJ2-2; no definite D call. The germline V gene has CDR1 SGHAT and CDR2 FQNNGV. V gave up 0 bases and J gave up 6 bases, with 11 bases separating them. The CDR3 totals 15 residues. The CDR3 here is CASSLDPGSSGELFF. The CDR3 region has the DNA TGTGCCAGCAGCTTAGACCCAGGAAGTTCCGGGGAGCTGTTTTTT. The variable domain in full, completed from reference TRBV11-2 and TRBJ2-2, reads EAGVAQSPRYKIIEKRQSVAFWCNPISGHATLYWYQQILGQGPKLLIQFQNNGVVDDSQLPKDRFSAERLKGVDSTLKIQPAKLEDSAVYLCASSLDPGSSGELFFGEGSRLTVL.